This record concerns one TCR beta chain sequence. TCRdb's copy holds only in-frame clones and misses some; the assay was immunoSEQ multiplex PCR. The data contain roughly 330,000 clones, over 80% of them singletons. The sample comes from a study of blood T cell repertoires in COVID-19. Study information: In each case, the material was cDNA or gDNA derived from T cells, B-cell-depleted T cells, or PBMCs.

This CDR3 contains 14 residues. V shed 6 bases and J shed 6 bases, with 15 bases lying between them. Germline CDR1 reads SGHRS; CDR2 reads YFSETQ. Sequenced sample: peripheral blood. The origin of this receptor is a man aged 25 to 40 with COVID-19, enrolled during active disease. V and J are TRBV5-1 and TRBJ1-4; TRBD1 is a possible D gene (6 bases). CDR3 nucleotides: TGCGCCAGCACCGCCGGGACATGGGATGAAAAACTGTTTTTT. Its protein product is CASTAGTWDEKLFF.